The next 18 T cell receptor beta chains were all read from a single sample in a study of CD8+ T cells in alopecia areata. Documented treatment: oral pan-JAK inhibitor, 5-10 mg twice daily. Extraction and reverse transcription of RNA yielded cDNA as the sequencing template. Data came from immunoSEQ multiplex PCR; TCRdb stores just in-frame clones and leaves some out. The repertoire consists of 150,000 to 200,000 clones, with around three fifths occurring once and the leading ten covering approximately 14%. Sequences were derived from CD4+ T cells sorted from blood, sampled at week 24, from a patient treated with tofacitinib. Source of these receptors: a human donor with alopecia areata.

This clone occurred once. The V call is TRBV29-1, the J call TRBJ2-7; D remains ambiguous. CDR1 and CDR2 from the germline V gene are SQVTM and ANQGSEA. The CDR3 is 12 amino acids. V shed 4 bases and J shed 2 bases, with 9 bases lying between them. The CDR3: CSVVTATYEQYF. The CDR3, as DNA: TGCAGCGTTGTAACGGCTACCTACGAGCAGTACTTC.

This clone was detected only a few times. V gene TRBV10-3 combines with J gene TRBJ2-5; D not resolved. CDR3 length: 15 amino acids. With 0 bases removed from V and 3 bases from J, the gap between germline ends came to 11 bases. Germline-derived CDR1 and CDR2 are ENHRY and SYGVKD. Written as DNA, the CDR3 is TGTGCCATCAGTGAGTCCGGGCAGTCGAAAGAGACCCAGTACTTC. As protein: CAISESGQSKETQYF.

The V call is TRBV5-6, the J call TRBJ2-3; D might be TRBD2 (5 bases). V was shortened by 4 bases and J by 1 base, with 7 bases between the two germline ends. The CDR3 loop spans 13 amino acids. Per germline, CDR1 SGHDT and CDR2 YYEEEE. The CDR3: CASSPEGTDTQYF. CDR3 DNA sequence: TGTGCCAGCAGCCCGGAGGGCACAGATACGCAGTATTTT.

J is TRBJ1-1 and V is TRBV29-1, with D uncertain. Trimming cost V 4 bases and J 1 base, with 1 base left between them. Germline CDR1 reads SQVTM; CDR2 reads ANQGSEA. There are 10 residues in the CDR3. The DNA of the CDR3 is TGCAGCGTTGCGAACACTGAAGCTTTCTTT. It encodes CSVANTEAFF.

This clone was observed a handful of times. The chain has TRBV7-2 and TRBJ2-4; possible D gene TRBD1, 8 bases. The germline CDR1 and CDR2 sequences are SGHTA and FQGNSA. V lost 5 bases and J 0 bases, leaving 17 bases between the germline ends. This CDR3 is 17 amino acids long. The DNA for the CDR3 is TGTGCCAGCAGCACAGGACAGGGAGGGACAGCCAAAAACATTCAGTACTTC. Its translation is CASSTGQGGTAKNIQYF.

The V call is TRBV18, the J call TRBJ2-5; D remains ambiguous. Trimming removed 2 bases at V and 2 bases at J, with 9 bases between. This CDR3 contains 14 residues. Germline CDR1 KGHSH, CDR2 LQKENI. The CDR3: CASSPSAAQETQYF. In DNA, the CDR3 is TGTGCCAGCTCACCATCGGCAGCACAAGAGACCCAGTACTTC. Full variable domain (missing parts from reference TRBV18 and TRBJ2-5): NAGVMQNPRHLVRRRGQEARLRCSPMKGHSHVYWYRQLPEEGLKFMVYLQKENIIDESGMPKERFSAEFPKEGPSILRIQQVVRGDSAAYFCASSPSAAQETQYFGPGTRLLVL.

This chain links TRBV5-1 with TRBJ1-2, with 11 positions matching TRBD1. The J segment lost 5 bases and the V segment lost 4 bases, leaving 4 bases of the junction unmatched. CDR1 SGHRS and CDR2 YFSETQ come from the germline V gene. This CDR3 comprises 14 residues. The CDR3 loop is CASSTGQGAYGYTF. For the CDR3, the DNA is TGCGCCAGCAGCACCGGACAGGGGGCTTATGGCTACACCTTC.

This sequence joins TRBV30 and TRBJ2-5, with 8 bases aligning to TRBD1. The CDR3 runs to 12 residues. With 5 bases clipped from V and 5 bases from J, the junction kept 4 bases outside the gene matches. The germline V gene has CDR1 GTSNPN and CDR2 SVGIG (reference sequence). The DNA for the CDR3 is TGTGCCTGGGACAGGGGCAGGGAGACCCAGTACTTC. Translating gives CAWDRGRETQYF.

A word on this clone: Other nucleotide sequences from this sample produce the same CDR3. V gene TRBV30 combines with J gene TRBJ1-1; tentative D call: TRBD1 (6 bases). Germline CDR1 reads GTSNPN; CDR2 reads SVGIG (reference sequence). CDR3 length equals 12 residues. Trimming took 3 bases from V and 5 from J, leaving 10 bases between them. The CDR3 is CAWRQGNTEAFF. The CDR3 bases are TGTGCCTGGAGACAGGGAAATACTGAAGCTTTCTTT.

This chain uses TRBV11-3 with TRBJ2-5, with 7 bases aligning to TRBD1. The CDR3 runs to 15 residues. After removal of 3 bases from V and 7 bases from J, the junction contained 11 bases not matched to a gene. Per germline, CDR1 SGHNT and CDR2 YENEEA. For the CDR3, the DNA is TGTGCCAGCAGCTTGGGACAGCACTCCCCGGGGACCCAGTACTTC. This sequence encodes CASSLGQHSPGTQYF.

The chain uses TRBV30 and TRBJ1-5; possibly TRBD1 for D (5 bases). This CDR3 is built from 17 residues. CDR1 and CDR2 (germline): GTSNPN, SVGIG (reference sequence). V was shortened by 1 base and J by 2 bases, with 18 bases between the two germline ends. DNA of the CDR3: TGTGCCTGGAGTGGCGTGGTAGGGGCTGTGGGCAATCAGCCCCAGCATTTT. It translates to CAWSGVVGAVGNQPQHF.

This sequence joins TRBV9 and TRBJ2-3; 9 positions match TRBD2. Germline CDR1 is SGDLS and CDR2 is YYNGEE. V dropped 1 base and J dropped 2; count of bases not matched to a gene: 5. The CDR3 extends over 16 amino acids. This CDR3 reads CASSVLPSGDTDTQYF. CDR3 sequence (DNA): TGTGCCAGCAGCGTACTGCCTAGCGGGGACACAGATACGCAGTATTTT.

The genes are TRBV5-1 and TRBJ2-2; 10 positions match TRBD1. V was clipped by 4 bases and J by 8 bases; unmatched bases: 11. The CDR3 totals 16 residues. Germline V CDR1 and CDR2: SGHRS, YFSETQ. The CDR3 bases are TGCGCCAGCAGCCCCGTGTGGGACAGGGGCACGGGGGAGCTGTTTTTT. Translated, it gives CASSPVWDRGTGELFF.

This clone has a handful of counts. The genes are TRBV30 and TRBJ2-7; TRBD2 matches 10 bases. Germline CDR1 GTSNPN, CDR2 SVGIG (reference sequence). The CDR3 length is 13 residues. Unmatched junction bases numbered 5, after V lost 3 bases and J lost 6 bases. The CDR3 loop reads CAWSWASGGEQYF. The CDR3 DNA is TGTGCCTGGAGCTGGGCTAGCGGGGGCGAGCAGTACTTC.

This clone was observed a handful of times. The CDR3 sequence: CASSTDGDTQYF. The DNA for the CDR3 is TGCGCCAGCAGCACGGACGGAGATACGCAGTATTTT. This chain links TRBV5-1 with TRBJ2-3; D gene unclear. The CDR3 is made up of 12 amino acids. CDR1 is SGHRS and CDR2 is YFSETQ in the germline V gene. Trimming took off 4 bases at V and 5 bases at J, with 8 bases between the two ends.

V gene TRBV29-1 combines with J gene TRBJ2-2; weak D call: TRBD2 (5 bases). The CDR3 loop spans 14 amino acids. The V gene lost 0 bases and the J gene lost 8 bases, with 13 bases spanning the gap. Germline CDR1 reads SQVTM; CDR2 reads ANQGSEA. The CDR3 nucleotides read TGCAGCGTTGAAGATCCGGAGGATGGTGGGGAGCTGTTTTTT. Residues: CSVEDPEDGGELFF.

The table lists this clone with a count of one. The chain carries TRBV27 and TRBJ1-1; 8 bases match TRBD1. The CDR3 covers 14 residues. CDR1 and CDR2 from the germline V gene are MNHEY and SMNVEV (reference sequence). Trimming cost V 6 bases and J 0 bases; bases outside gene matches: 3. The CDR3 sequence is CASRRQGMNTEAFF. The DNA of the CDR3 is TGTGCCAGCAGGAGACAGGGGATGAACACTGAAGCTTTCTTT.

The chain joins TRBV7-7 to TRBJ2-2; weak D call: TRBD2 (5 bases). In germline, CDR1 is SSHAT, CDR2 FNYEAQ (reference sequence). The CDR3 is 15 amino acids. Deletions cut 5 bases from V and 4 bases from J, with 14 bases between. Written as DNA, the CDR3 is TGTGCCAGCAGCCAGACACCGGCGGGCACCGGGGAGCTGTTTTTT. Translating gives CASSQTPAGTGELFF.